This TCR beta chain was retrieved from a study of blood T cell repertoires in COVID-19 (dated by TCRdb to 2018 to 2021). As for the study more broadly: Collaborator samples came from the United States, Italy and Spain and covered acute and convalescent phases of COVID-19. The samples were drawn from the first 160 participants of the ongoing ImmuneRACE study and from under 1,500 subjects provided by 6 global collaborators. The sample metadata nearly always contained a de-identified subject ID, COVID-19 status, age in years and sex. Where available, HLA class I and class II types were taken from metadata supplied by the sample provider and were not determined by assay-based typing. Subjects who had been exposed to COVID-19, were actively infected with it, or had recovered from it provided the deeply sampled blood TCRbeta repertoires that made up the dataset. The prospective study material was composed of cDNA or gDNA derived from T cells, B-cell-depleted T cells, or PBMCs. A freely available public database, intended as a resource for researchers studying the immune response to SARS-CoV-2, is where the repertoires were released. The full study reports these points: Clinical and demographic metadata were provided uncurated, with the amount varying by source and participant.

In regard to this clone: Its antigen specificity is not known. No base qualities exist here, and no much larger clone lies one base off it.

One collaborating source in Seattle enrolled patients while the patients were actively infected and followed the patients over time throughout the course of disease. Whole blood was collected in K2EDTA tubes by collaborating institutions according to the institutions' own protocols. For TCRbeta analysis, collaborators shipped samples in one of three forms: frozen whole blood, isolated PBMCs, or DNA extracted from either of those sample types. TCRbeta CDR3 regions were amplified from genomic DNA by means of the immunoSEQ Assay, a bias-controlled multiplex PCR. As for the authors' bioinformatics: Nucleated cell counts per sample were estimated from amplification of reference gene primers within the assay. Sequence reads were collapsed and filtered to measure the absolute abundance of every unique TCRbeta CDR3 rearrangement. For each sample, productive Simpson clonality was calculated as the square root of Simpson's diversity index across productive rearrangements. In its TCRdb copy, this immuneACCESS table keeps in-frame sequences only and misses some clones. Where compared with another copy, unresolved V genes explain less than half of these, and the others have no known cause. The DNA gave D and trimming, while V, J and clone size come from that table. The sample data list hundreds of thousands of clones, and roughly 81% of these were observed just once. The leading ten clones occupy 6% to 8% of the sample.

Reading the germline V gene gives CDR1 SGHRS and CDR2 YFSETQ. Trimming costs V 3 bases and J 6 bases, and their ends lie 21 bases apart. The CDR3 holds 16 amino acids from the cysteine to the phenylalanine. Just the 48-base CDR3 DNA is kept, in frame starting at base 1. This sequence was found in a woman of 80 years or more with COVID-19, enrolled during active disease. Rearrangement joined TRBV5-1 to TRBJ1-2, with the D gene uncertain. Specimen: peripheral blood. CDR3 protein: CASSSALAVLRDGYTF. The DNA reads as follows: TGCGCCAGCAGCTCTGCCTTGGCGGTTTTGAGGGATGGCTACACCTTC.